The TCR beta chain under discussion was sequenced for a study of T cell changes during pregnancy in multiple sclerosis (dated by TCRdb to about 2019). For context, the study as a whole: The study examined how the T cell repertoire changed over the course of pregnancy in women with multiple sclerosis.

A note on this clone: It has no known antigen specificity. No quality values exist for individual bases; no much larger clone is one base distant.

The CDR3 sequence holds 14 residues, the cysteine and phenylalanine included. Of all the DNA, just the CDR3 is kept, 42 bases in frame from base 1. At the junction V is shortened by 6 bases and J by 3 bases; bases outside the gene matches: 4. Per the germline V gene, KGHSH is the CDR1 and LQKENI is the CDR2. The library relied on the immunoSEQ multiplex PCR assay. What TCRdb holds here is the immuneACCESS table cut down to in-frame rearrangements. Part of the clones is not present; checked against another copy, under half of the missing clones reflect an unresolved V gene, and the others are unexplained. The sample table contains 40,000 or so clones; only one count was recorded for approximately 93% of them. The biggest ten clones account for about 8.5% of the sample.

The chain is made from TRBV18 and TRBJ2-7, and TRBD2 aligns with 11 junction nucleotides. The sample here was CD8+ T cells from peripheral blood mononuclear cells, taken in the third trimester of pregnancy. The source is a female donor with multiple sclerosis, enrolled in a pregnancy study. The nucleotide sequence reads TGTGCCAGCTCTCCCGGGACTAGCGGCTACGAGCAGTACTTC. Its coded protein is CASSPGTSGYEQYF.